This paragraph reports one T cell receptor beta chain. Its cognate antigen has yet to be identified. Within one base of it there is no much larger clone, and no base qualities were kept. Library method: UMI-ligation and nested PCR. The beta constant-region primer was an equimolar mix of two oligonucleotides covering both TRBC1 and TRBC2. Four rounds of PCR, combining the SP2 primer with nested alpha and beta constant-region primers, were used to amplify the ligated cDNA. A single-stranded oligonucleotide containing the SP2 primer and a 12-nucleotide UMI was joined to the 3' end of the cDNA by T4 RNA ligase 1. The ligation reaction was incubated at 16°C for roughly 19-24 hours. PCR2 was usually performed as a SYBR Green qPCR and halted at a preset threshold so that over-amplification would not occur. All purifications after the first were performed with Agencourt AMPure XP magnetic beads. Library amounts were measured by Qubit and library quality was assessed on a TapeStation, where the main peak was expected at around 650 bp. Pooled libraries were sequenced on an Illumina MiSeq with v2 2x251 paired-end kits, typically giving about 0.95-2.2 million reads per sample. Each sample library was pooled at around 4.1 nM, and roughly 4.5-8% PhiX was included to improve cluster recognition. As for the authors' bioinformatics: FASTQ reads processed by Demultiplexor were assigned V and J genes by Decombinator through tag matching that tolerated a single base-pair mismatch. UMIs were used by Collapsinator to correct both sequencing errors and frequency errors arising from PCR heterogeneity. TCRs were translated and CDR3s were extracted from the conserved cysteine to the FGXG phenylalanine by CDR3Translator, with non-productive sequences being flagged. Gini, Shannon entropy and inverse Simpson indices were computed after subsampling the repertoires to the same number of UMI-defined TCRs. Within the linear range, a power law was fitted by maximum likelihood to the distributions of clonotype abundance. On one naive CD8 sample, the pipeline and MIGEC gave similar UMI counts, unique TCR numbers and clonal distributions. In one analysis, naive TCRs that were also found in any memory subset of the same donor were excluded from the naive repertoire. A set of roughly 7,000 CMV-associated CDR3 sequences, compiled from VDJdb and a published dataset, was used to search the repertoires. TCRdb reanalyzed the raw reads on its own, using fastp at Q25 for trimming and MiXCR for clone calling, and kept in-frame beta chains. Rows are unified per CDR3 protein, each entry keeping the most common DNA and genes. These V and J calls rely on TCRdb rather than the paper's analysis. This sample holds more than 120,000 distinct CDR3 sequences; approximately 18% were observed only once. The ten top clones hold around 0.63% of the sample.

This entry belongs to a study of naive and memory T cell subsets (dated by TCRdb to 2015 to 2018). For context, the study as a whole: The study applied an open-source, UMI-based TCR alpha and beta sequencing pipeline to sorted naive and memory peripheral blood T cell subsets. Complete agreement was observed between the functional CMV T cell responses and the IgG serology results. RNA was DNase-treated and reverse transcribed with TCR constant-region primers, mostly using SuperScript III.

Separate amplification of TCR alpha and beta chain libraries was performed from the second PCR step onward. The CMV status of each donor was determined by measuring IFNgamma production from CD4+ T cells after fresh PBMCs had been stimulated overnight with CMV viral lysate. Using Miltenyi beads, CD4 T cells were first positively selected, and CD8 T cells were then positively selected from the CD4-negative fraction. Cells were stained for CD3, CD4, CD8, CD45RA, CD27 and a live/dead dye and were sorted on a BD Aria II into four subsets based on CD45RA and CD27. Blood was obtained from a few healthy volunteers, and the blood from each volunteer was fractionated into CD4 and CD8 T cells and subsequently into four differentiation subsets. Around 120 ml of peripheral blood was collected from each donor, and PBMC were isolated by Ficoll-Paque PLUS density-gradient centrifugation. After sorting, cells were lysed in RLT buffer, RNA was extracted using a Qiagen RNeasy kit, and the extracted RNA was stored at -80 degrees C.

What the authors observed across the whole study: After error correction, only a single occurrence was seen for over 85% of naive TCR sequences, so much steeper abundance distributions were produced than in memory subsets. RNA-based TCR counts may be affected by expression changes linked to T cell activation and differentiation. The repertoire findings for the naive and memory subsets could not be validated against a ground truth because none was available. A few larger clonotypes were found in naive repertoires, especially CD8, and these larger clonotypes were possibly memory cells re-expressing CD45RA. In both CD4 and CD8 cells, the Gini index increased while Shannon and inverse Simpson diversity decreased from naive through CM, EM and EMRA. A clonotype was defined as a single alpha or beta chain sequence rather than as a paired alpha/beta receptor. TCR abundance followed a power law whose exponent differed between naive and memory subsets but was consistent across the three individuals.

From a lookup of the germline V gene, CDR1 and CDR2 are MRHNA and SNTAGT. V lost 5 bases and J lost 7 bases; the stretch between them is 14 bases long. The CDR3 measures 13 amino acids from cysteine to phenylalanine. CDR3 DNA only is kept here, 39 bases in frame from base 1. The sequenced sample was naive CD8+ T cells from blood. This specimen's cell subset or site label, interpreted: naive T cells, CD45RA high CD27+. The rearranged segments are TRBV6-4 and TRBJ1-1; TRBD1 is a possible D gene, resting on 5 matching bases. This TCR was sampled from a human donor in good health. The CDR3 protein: CASSYASGLEAFF. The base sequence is TGTGCCAGCAGTTACGCGTCGGGGCTTGAAGCTTTCTTT.